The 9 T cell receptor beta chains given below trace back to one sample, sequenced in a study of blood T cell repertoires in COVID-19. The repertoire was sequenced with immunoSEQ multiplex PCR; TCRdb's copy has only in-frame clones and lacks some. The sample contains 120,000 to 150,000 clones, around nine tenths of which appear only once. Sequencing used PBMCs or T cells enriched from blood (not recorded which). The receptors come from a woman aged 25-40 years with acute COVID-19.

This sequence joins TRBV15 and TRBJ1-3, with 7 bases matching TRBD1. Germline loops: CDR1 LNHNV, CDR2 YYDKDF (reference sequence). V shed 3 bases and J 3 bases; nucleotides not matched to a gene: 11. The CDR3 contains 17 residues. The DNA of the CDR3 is TGTGCCACCAGCAGGGGGGACAGCTTCCTGCTTGGAAACACCATATATTTT. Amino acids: CATSRGDSFLLGNTIYF.

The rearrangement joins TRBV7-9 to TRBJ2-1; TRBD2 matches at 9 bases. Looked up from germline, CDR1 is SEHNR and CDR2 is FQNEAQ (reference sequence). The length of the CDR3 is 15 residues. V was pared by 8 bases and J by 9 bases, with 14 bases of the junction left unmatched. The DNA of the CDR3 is TGTGCCAGCGCTCTTTTCGCGGGAGGGCCCGGTGAGCAGTTCTTC. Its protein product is CASALFAGGPGEQFF.

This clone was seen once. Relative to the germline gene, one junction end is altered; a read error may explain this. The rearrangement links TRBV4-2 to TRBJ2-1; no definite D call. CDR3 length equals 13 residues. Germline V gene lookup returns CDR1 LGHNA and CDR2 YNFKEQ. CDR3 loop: CASSQEPYDEQFF. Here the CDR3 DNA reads TGTGCCAGCAGCCAAGAGCCCTACGATGAGCAGTTCTTC.

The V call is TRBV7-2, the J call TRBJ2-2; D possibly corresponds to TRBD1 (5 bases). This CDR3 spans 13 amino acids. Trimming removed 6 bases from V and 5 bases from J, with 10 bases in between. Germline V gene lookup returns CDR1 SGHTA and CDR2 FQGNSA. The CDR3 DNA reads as TGTGCCAGCAGTGGGGCCAGGACCGGGGAGCTGTTTTTT. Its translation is CASSGARTGELFF.

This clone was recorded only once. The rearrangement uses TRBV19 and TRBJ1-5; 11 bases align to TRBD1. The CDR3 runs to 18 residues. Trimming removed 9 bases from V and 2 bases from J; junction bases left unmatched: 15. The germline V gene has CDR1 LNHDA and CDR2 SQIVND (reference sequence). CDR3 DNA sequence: TGTGCCAGCGTAAGAATAGGACAGGGGGCTCAGGGCAATCAGCCCCAGCATTTT. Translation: CASVRIGQGAQGNQPQHF.

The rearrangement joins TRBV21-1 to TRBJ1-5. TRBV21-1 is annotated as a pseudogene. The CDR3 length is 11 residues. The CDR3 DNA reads TGTGCCAGCTCCCCTAATCAGCCCCAGCATTTT. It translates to CASSPNQPQHF.

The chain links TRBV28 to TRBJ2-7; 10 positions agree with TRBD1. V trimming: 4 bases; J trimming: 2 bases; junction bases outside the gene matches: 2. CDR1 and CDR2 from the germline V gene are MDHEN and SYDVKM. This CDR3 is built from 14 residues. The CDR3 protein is CASSSGTGAYEQYF. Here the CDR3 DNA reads TGTGCCAGCAGTTCCGGGACAGGGGCCTACGAGCAGTACTTC. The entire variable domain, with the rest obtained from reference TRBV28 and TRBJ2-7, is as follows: DVKVTQSSRYLVKRTGEKVFLECVQDMDHENMFWYRQDPGLGLRLIYFSYDVKMKEKGDIPEGYSVSREKKERFSLILESASTNQTSMYLCASSSGTGAYEQYFGPGTRLTVT.

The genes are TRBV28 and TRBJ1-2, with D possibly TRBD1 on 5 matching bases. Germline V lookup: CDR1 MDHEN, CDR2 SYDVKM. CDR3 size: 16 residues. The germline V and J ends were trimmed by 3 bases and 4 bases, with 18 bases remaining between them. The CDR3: CASSLFREIIGYGYTF. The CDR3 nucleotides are TGTGCCAGCAGTTTGTTCAGGGAAATTATTGGCTATGGCTACACCTTC.

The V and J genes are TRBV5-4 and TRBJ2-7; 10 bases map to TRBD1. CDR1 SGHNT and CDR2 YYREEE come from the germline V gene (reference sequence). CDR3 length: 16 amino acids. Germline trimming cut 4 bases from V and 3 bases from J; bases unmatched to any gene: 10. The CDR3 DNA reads TGTGCCAGCAGCGCGGAAAGGGACAGGGGAAACTACGAGCAGTACTTC. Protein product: CASSAERDRGNYEQYF.